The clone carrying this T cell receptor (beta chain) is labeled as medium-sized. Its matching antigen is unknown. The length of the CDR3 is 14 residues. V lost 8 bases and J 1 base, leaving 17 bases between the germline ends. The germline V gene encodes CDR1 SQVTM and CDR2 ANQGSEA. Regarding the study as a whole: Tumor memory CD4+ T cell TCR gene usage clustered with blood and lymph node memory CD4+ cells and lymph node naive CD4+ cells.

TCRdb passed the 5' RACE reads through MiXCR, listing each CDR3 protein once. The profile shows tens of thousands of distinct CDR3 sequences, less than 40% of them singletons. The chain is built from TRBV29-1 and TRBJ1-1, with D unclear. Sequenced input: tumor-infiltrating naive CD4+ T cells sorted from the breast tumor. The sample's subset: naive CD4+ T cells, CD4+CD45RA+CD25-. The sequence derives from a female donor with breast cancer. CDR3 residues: CSCSLGRKNTEAFF. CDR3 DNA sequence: TGCAGCTGTTCCCTCGGACGGAAGAACACTGAAGCTTTCTTT.